This entry features one T cell receptor (beta chain) sequence. There is no known antigen for this receptor. Base qualities are missing; no much larger clone stands one base away. The immunoSEQ Assay was the method used to sequence TCRbeta CDR3 regions. After extraction, genomic DNA underwent amplification by bias-controlled multiplex PCR, followed by high-throughput sequencing. The study's own analysis went as follows. To quantify the absolute abundance of every unique TCRbeta CDR3 region, sequences were collapsed and filtered. T cell fraction was estimated by normalizing TCRbeta template counts to usable DNA, which was measured by amplifying reference genes present in all nucleated cells. Repertoire TCRs were annotated as SARS-CoV-2-specific by exact matching of V gene, CDR3 amino acid sequence and J gene to a known reactive TCR set. MIRA supplied the reference SARS-CoV-2 TCR set, which was filtered for enrichment in COVID-19-positive ImmuneCODE repertoires so that public or cross-reactive TCRs were removed. Based on the MIRA antigens, annotated TCRs were further analysed at the level of specific ORF or position within ORF. Depth was the summed frequency of annotated unique rearrangements, while breadth was defined as annotated unique rearrangements over total unique productive rearrangements. TCR breadth was compared between groups using two-sided Wilcoxon rank-sum tests. In its TCRdb copy, this immuneACCESS table keeps in-frame sequences only and misses some clones. Where compared with another copy, unresolved V genes explain less than half of these, and the others have no known cause. V and J calls and clone size are as listed in that table; D and trimming were resolved from the DNA. Within this sample are about 370,000 clones, with 75% to 90% of them counted one time only. Around 2% of the sample is in the top ten clones.

The treatment or condition label here, explained by the study, means: 15 to 20 received Ad26.COV2.S at low or high dose, single or two shots; 5 received placebo; per-sample allocation not given. For vaccine and placebo recipients, the sequenced repertoires came from samples collected on day 63 after the first injection. In Cohort 1b, about two dozen adults aged 18-55 years were enrolled at a single site in Boston, USA, between 29 July and 7 August 2020. Ad26.COV2.S consisted of a replication-incompetent adenovirus type 26 vector by which a prefusion-stabilized SARS-CoV-2 spike protein from the original Wuhan strain was expressed. V gives up 3 bases and J gives up 14 bases, and the segment between their germline ends measures 11 bases. From the cysteine up to the phenylalanine, the CDR3 has a length of 11 residues. CDR3 DNA only is kept here, 33 bases in frame from base 1. Looking up the germline V gene yields CDR1 SGHNT and CDR2 YENEEA.

This entry is derived from a study of Ad26.COV2.S vaccination and SARS-CoV-2 variants (dated by TCRdb to the early 2020s). Study-wide context: Vaccine-arm donors were drawn from COV1001, a multicentre, randomized, double-blind, placebo-controlled phase I-IIa trial of Ad26.COV2.S in healthy adults. Ad26.COV2.S was given intramuscularly at 5x10^10 or 1x10^11 viral particles, as a single shot or as two shots 56 days apart. Sequencing of the TCRbeta repertoire served to evaluate the specificity and breadth of SARS-CoV-2-reactive T cell receptors following Ad26.COV2.S vaccination. A total of around 32 samples were included in the TCR-sequenced set, comprising some 20 Ad26.COV2.S vaccine recipients, 5 placebo recipients and 8 SARS-CoV-2 convalescent individuals. Trial participants were randomized into five groups of five: low-dose or high-dose Ad26.COV2.S given once or twice, or placebo on both occasions. Blinding of investigators to trial group allocation was maintained during experiments and outcome assessment.

The paper's findings and limits, for the study overall: According to the authors, total T cell responses may have been underestimated by the TCR breadth and depth analyses. The study was not powered to compare responses between vaccine doses or regimens. Compared with placebo recipients, Ad26.COV2.S recipients showed higher spike-specific TCR breadth (P = 0.0014). Non-spike TCR breadth was comparable between vaccine and placebo recipients, consistent with the vaccine containing only spike. Substantial breadth of spike-specific CD8+ and CD4+ T cell responses was reported after vaccination.

Sample: peripheral blood, taken in a trial of Ad26.COV2.S vaccine versus placebo. This clonotype was obtained from a person between 18 and 65 years old who received the Ad26.COV2.S COVID-19 vaccine or a placebo. This sequence uses TRBV11-3 and TRBJ2-1, with no D gene named confidently. Here the CDR3 is given as CASSFRLVEFF. The DNA reads as follows: TGTGCCAGCAGCTTTCGACTTGTGGAGTTCTTC.